Each of the 11 T cell receptor beta chains below was sequenced from the same sample in a study of cytomegalovirus exposure and HLA in healthy donors. A multiplex PCR was run with 60 Vbeta primers and 13 Jbeta primers. Clones were read by immunoSEQ multiplex PCR, and TCRdb kept only the in-frame ones, dropping some. The sample records 170,000 or so clones, about four fifths being singletons. The sequenced material came from PBMCs. Receptors originate from a man aged 50 to 60 in good health and CMV-seronegative.

In regard to this clone: Other DNA sequences in the same sample also yield this CDR3. J is TRBJ2-7 and V is TRBV5-1; 8 nucleotides match TRBD1. Germline loops: CDR1 SGHRS, CDR2 YFSETQ. The V and J ends lost 4 bases and 2 bases, in that order; junction bases with no gene match: 5. The CDR3 spans 14 residues. The CDR3 region has the DNA TGCGCCAGCAGCCTGGGACAGGCTACCTACGAGCAGTACTTC. Protein sequence: CASSLGQATYEQYF.

The chain couples TRBV18 to TRBJ2-1; D not resolved. Trimming took 6 bases from V and 4 from J, leaving 7 bases between them. CDR3 length equals 12 residues. Germline CDR1 reads KGHSH; CDR2 reads LQKENI. CDR3: CASSILYNEQFF. In DNA form, the CDR3 reads TGTGCCAGCTCGATCCTATACAATGAGCAGTTCTTC.

The genes are TRBV5-1 and TRBJ2-2; the match to TRBD2 covers 14 bases. This CDR3 comprises 19 residues. Germline CDR1 reads SGHRS; CDR2 reads YFSETQ. The junction had 11 bases not matched to a gene; V was cut back by 0 bases and J by 7 bases. The DNA of the CDR3 is TGCGCCAGCAGCTTGGCCTTCGGACTAGCGGGAGGTCAGATCGGGGAGCTGTTTTTT. This codes for CASSLAFGLAGGQIGELFF.

This clone was seen only a few times. V and J are TRBV5-1 and TRBJ2-7; D is perhaps TRBD1 (7 bases). Germline V lookup: CDR1 SGHRS, CDR2 YFSETQ. The CDR3 runs 12 residues. V was trimmed by 4 bases and J by 5 bases, leaving 10 bases between them. CDR3: CASSLRGDEQYF. Here the CDR3 DNA reads TGCGCCAGCAGCCTCAGGGGGGACGAGCAGTACTTC.

This clone was seen only once. The chain couples TRBV5-1 to TRBJ1-1, with TRBD1 as a possible D gene (5 bases). The germline gives CDR1 SGHRS, CDR2 YFSETQ. The CDR3 runs to 15 residues. Trimming removed 3 bases from V and 4 bases from J, with 16 bases in between. In DNA, the CDR3 is TGCGCCAGCAGCTCCCAGGGTTTGAGTGGCACTGAAGCTTTCTTT. It codes for CASSSQGLSGTEAFF.

J is TRBJ2-7 and V is TRBV5-1; TRBD1 matches 8 bases. V lost 4 bases and J lost 1; bases outside the gene matches: 7. From germline, CDR1 is SGHRS and CDR2 YFSETQ. This CDR3 has 15 residues. CDR3 DNA sequence: TGCGCCAGCAGCCTCGACAGGGGCATTTCCTACGAGCAGTACTTC. Its translation is CASSLDRGISYEQYF.

V is TRBV5-1 and J is TRBJ2-6; maybe TRBD2 (7 bases). V was trimmed by 4 bases and J by 3 bases, leaving 14 bases between them. This CDR3 has 16 amino acids. Per the germline V gene, CDR1 is SGHRS and CDR2 is YFSETQ. CDR3 loop: CASSSWGGLGANVLTF. For the CDR3, the DNA is TGCGCCAGCAGCAGCTGGGGGGGGCTTGGGGCCAACGTCCTGACTTTC.

V usage is TRBV11-2 and J usage is TRBJ1-1; 12 nucleotides match TRBD1. CDR3 length: 15 residues. The J segment lost 5 bases and the V segment lost 7 bases, leaving 8 bases of the junction unmatched. Germline CDR1 is SGHAT and CDR2 is FQNNGV. The CDR3 DNA sequence: TGTGCCAGCACCCCTCGGGACAGGGGGCGAACTGAAGCTTTCTTT. Translated: CASTPRDRGRTEAFF.

This sequence joins TRBV2 and TRBJ2-5; 8 positions agree with TRBD2. CDR1 and CDR2 from the germline V gene are SNHLY and FYNNEI. This CDR3 spans 15 amino acids. The V and J ends lost 7 bases and 7 bases, in that order; junction bases with no gene match: 14. CDR3: CASNPLAGAPGTQYF. CDR3 coding DNA: TGTGCCAGCAATCCGCTAGCGGGTGCGCCAGGGACCCAGTACTTC.

The chain has TRBV7-2 and TRBJ2-2; a weak D match, TRBD1 (6 bases). Germline CDR1 and CDR2: SGHTA and FQGNSA. The CDR3 runs to 16 residues. Trimming pared 2 bases from V and 4 bases from J, leaving 14 bases between. CDR3 in amino acids: CASSLLGQKFTGELFF. The CDR3 bases are TGTGCCAGCAGCTTACTGGGACAAAAGTTCACCGGGGAGCTGTTTTTT.

The chain joins TRBV5-4 to TRBJ2-7; 8 bases are shared with TRBD1. The germline gives CDR1 SGHNT, CDR2 YYREEE (reference sequence). The CDR3 is 16 amino acids. The J segment lost 3 bases and the V segment lost 4 bases, leaving 12 bases of the junction unmatched. This chain's CDR3 is CASSGRTGFGNYEQYF. As DNA, the CDR3 is TGTGCCAGCAGCGGGCGGACAGGGTTCGGAAACTACGAGCAGTACTTC.